These 2 T cell receptor beta chains originate from one sample sequenced in a study of T-cell memory formation after mild COVID-19. TCRdb processed the 5' RACE reads anew with MiXCR; each CDR3 protein has one entry. The sample includes approximately 440,000 distinct CDR3 sequences, 20% of them seen just once. The source material was PBMCs or a T cell subset sorted from them (not recorded which). These receptors all stem from an adult woman who had mild COVID-19 (a few samples of this study predate the infection). Cell type and time point are not known.

This chain joins TRBV6-5 and TRBJ1-5, with 7 positions matching TRBD1. This CDR3 spans 14 amino acids. Germline V gene sequence: CDR1 MNHEY, CDR2 SVGAGI. Trimming removed 5 bases from V and 6 bases from J; junction bases left unmatched: 7. The CDR3 reads CASSGGGKSQPQHF. The CDR3 DNA sequence: TGTGCCAGCAGTGGAGGGGGCAAGAGTCAGCCCCAGCATTTT.

The rearrangement links TRBV7-6 to TRBJ2-7, with a weak D call TRBD1 (5 bases). Trimming took off 0 bases at V and 4 bases at J, with 22 bases between the two ends. Germline V lookup: CDR1 SGHVS, CDR2 FNYEAQ. The CDR3 is 18 amino acids. The CDR3 spells CASSLAPQGVGQIYEQYF. CDR3 DNA sequence: TGTGCCAGCAGCTTAGCTCCCCAGGGCGTCGGCCAAATTTACGAGCAGTACTTC.